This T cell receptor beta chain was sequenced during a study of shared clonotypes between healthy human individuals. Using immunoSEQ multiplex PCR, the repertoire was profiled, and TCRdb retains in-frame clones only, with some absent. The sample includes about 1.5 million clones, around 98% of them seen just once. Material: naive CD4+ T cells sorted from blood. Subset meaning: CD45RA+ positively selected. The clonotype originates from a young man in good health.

The CDR3 sequence is CASSSTGRAPKLFF. The CDR3 DNA follows: TGTGCCAGCAGCAGCACAGGGAGGGCTCCGAAACTGTTTTTT. The chain joins TRBV5-6 to TRBJ1-4; a possible D gene is TRBD1 (6 bases). This CDR3 comprises 14 residues. Germline CDR1 SGHDT, CDR2 YYEEEE. V lost 4 bases and J 11 bases, leaving 18 bases between the germline ends.